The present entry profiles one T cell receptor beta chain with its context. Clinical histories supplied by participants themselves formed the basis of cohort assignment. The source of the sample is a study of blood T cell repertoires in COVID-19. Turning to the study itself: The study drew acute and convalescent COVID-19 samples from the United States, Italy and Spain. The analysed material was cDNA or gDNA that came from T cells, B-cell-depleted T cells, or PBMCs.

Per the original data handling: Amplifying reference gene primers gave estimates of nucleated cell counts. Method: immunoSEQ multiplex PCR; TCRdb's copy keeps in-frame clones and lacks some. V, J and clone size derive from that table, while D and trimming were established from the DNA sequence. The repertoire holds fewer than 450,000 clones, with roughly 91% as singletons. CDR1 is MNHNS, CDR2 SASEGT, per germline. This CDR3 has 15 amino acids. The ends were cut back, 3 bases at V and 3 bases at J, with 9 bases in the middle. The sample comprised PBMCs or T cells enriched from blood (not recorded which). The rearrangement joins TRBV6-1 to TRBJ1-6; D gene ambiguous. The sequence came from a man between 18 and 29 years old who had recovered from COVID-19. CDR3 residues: CASSDQVNYNSPLHF. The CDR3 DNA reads TGTGCCAGCAGTGACCAGGTGAACTATAATTCACCCCTCCACTTT.